This is a list of T cell receptor beta chains from one sample in a study of cytomegalovirus exposure and HLA in healthy donors. The data were produced by immunoSEQ multiplex PCR, yet TCRdb's version contains in-frame clones alone and is incomplete. In the table there are 150,000 to 200,000 clones, about four fifths of which are singletons. The sequencing input was PBMCs. The receptors originated from a man aged 30 to 45 in good health and CMV-seropositive. Both conserved end residues are part of each CDR3. The order of the fields is CDR3 protein, J gene, V gene.

CDR3: CASTVDRGATDTQYF
J: TRBJ2-3
V: TRBV11-2

CDR3: CASKDYRHGDTDTQYF
J: TRBJ2-3
V: TRBV27

CDR3: CASSTSDFQNIQYF
J: TRBJ2-4
V: TRBV9

CDR3: CASSPPGREKLFF
J: TRBJ1-4
V: TRBV7-2

CDR3: CASTGQPQRDEQFF
J: TRBJ2-1
V: TRBV6-1

CDR3: CASRKETAGGYTF
J: TRBJ1-2
V: TRBV2

CDR3: CASSFRPGAYEQYF
J: TRBJ2-7
V: TRBV7-9

CDR3: CASSQSGQGEMNTEAFF
J: TRBJ1-1
V: TRBV23-1

CDR3: CASSQDSGGPYEQYF
J: TRBJ2-7
V: TRBV4-3

CDR3: CASSPQQSETQYF
J: TRBJ2-5
V: TRBV18

CDR3: CAWAVIANQPQHF
J: TRBJ1-5
V: TRBV30

CDR3: CASSDQGPSGNTIYF
J: TRBJ1-3
V: TRBV2

CDR3: CASSFTGGTGELFF
J: TRBJ2-2
V: TRBV7-3

CDR3: CASSQVTSSSTDTQYF
J: TRBJ2-3
V: TRBV4-2

CDR3: CTSSQISGGRSTDTQYF
J: TRBJ2-3
V: TRBV1

CDR3: CASSGGTAHTDTQYF
J: TRBJ2-3
V: TRBV5-1

CDR3: CASSPTDTQYF
J: TRBJ2-3
V: TRBV7-2